The T cell receptor beta chain described here comes from a study of vaccination and CD4 T cells after COVID-19 (dated by TCRdb to 2021 to 2024). About the study as a whole: The convalescent cohort included six males and four females, with two Hispanic individuals, seven Caucasians, two Asians and one multiracial person. Participants got two doses of the Pfizer-BioNTech BNT162b2 vaccine (n=8) or two doses of the Moderna mRNA-1273 vaccine (n=2). Overlapping spike peptide pools from SARS-CoV-2 and from the common cold coronaviruses HCoV-NL63, HCoV-OC43 and HCoV-229E were used as culture stimuli. Post-COVID blood samples were collected from convalescent patients a median of around 100 days after diagnosis, with a range of about 30 to 161 days. In under twelve COVID-19 convalescent patients and a handful of infection-naive healthy vaccine recipients, researchers compared the spike-specific CD4+ TCR repertoire from before mRNA vaccination with the repertoire from after. In an earlier paper using these donors, memory CD4+ T cell crossreactivity between SARS-CoV-2 and common cold coronavirus spike proteins was assessed at the TCR clonotype level. Control cultures used a CEFX viral epitope pool as positive control, an HIV-1 Nef peptide pool as negative control, or no peptide. Post-vaccine blood samples were obtained a median of approximately 74 days after the second vaccine dose, with a range of about 13 to 241 days.

Overall results and qualifications from the work: Nearly all vaccine-specific clones in convalescent patients (304 of 307) were mono-reactive for SARS-CoV-2 spike rather than cross-reactive with common cold coronaviruses. The study included relatively few convalescent patients and did not analyze early timepoints after natural infection. Although the median number of SARS-CoV-2-reactive clonotypes went up from some 23 after infection to more than 30 after vaccination, the increase was not significant. In convalescent patients, a median about 90% of post-vaccine SARS-CoV-2-reactive clones were detected only after vaccination, and vaccine-specific priming was suggested by this finding.

The CDR3 runs 15 amino acids, cysteine and phenylalanine included. The sample's treatment or condition label, in plain terms: approximately 10-day PBMC culture with coronavirus spike peptide pools or control peptides (ViraFEST assay). CD4+ T cells from unexposed donors were collected before the COVID-19 pandemic (2011-2018). The ViraFEST assay, used in the study, expanded antigen-specific T cells with peptide pools and then identified the expanded clonotypes through TCR sequencing. Each well held 2.2 million or so PBMCs cultured with approximately 10 ug/ml peptide pools in IMDM containing roughly 5% human AB serum and approximately 10 IU/ml IL-2. Half of the culture medium was replaced with fresh IL-2-containing medium on days 3 and 7. After more than 8 days of culture, CD4+ T cells were isolated by negative selection using the EasySep CD4+ T cell isolation kit. As cell number allowed, CD4+ T cells from unexposed donors were tested for reactivity to SARS-CoV-2 S and N and to four common cold coronavirus spike pools. PBMCs were separated from whole blood using Ficoll-Paque Plus gradient centrifugation and then either used fresh or cryopreserved at -140C. Each culture condition was generally run in triplicate wells. Leukapheresis product for the unexposed donors was bought commercially.

The library was built by means of PCR. TCR sequencing of DNA from cultured CD4+ T cells used the Oncomine TCR Beta short-read assay at the Johns Hopkins FTIC core. Genomic DNA was extracted from the cultured CD4+ T cells with the QIAamp micro DNA kit. Oncomine TCR Beta libraries from cultured CD4+ T cells were pooled with unique dual indexes and sequenced on an Illumina iSeq 100. The paper's data handling went like this. Non-productive sequences were filtered out, and CDR3s that did not start with C, did not end with F or W, or were shorter than 7 amino acids were discarded. Antigen-specific clonotypes were identified using the MANAFEST web application through comparison of peptide-stimulated wells with reference and other culture wells. Positive clones required FDR below 0.05, an odds ratio above 5, and productive frequency above 0.1% in at least two of three replicate wells. Cross-reactive clonotypes were defined as significantly expanded in both SARS-CoV-2 spike wells and at least one common cold coronavirus spike condition. Using R version 3.6.1, CDR3 homology was evaluated through Levenshtein distances (stringdist) along with unrooted phylogenetic trees (ape). TCRdb's own reprocessing of the public reads used fastp at Q25 and MiXCR and kept productive beta chains. Entries that share a CDR3 protein sequence are merged under the most common genes and DNA. For this entry, the V and J calls and clone size follow TCRdb and not the study's own pipeline. The sample contains 7,000 to 8,000 distinct CDR3 sequences, roughly 41% of them found a single time. The ten largest clones take up 30% to 45% of the sample.

A note on this clonotype: What this receptor recognizes is not known. The limits of the CDR3 on the DNA are not certain, so only TCRdb's listed CDR3 is given.

The sample taken for sequencing was CD4+ T cells from blood, cultured in vitro. The source is a human donor in good health. This chain joins TRBV21-1 to TRBJ2-7; the D segment call TRBD1 is taken from the table without a DNA check. TRBV21-1 is an annotated pseudogene. The CDR3 is CASSKVAPGAYEQYF.